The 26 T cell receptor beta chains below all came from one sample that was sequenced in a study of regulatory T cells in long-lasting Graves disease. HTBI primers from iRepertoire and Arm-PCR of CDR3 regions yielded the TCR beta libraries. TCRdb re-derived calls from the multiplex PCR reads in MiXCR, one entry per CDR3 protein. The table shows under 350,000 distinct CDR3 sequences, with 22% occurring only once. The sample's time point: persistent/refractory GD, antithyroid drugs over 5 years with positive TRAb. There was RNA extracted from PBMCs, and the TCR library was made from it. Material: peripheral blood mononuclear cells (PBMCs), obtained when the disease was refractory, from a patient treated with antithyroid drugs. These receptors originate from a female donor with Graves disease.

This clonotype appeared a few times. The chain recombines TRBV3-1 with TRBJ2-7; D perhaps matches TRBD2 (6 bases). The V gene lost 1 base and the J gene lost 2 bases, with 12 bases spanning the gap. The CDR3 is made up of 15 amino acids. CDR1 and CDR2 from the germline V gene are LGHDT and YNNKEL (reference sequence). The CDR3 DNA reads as TGTGCCAGCAGCCAAGTTGTGCGGGGCGCCTACGAGCAGTACTTC. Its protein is CASSQVVRGAYEQYF.

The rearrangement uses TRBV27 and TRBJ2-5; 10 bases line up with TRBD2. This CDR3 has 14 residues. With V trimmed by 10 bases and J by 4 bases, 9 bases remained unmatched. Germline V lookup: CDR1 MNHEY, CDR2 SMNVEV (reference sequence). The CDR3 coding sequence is TGTGCCACTAGCGGGGGACAGTATCCAGAGACCCAGTACTTC. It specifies CATSGGQYPETQYF.

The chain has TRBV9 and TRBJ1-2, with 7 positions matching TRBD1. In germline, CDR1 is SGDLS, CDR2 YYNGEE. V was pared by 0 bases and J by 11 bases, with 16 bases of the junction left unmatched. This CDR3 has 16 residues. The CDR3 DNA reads TGTGCCAGCAGCGTAGGAGGGGGCGGTGAATTAGGGGAATACACCTTC. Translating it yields CASSVGGGGELGEYTF.

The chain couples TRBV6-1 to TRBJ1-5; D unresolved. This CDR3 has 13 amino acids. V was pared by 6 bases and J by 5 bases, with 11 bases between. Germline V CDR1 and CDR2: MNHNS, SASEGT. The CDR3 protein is CASSPGAHQPQHF. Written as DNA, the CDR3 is TGTGCCAGCAGCCCAGGCGCCCATCAGCCCCAGCATTTT.

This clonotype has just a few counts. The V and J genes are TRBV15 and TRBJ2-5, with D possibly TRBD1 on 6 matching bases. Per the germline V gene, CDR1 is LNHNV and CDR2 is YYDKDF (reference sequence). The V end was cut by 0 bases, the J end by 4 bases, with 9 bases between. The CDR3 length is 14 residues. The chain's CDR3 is CATSRDQGPETQYF. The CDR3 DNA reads TGTGCCACCAGCAGAGATCAGGGGCCAGAGACCCAGTACTTC.

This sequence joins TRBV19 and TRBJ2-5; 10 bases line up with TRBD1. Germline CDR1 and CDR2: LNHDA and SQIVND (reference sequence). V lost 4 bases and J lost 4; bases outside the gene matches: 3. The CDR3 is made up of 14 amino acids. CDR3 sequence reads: CASSTTGGGETQYF. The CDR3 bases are TGTGCCAGTAGTACGACAGGGGGCGGAGAGACCCAGTACTTC.

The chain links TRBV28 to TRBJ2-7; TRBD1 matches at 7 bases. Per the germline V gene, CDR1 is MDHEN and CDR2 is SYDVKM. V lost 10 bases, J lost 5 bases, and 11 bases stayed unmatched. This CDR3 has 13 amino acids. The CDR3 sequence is CATTLQGIHEQYF. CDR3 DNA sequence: TGTGCCACAACGTTACAGGGGATCCACGAGCAGTACTTC.

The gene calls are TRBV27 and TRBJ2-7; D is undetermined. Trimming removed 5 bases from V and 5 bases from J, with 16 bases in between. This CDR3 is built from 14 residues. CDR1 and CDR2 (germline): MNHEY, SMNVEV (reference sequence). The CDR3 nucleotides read TGTGCCAGCAGTACAGCCAGGTGGTCTCACGAGCAGTACTTC. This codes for CASSTARWSHEQYF.

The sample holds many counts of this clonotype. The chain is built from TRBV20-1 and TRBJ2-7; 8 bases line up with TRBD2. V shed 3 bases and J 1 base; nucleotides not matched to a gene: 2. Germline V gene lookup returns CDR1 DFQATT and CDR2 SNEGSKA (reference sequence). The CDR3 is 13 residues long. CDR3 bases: TGCAGTGCTAGGCGGGAGGCTTCCTACGAGCAGTACTTC. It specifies CSARREASYEQYF.

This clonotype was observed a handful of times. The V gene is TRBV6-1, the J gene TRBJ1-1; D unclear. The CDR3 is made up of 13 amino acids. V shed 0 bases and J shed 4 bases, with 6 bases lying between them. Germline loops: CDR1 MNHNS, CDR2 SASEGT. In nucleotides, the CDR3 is TGTGCCAGCAGTGAAGCAGGGTCCACTGAAGCTTTCTTT. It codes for CASSEAGSTEAFF.

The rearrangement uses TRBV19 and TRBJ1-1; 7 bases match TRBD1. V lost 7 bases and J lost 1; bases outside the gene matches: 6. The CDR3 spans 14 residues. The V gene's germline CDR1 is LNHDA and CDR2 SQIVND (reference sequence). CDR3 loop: CASKRGPTNTEAFF. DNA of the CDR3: TGTGCCAGTAAAAGGGGGCCCACGAACACTGAAGCTTTCTTT.

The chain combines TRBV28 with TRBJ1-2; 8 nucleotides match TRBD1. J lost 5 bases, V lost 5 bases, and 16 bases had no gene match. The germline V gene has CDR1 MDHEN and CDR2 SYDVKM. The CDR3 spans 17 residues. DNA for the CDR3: TGTGCCAGCAGTGTCGCCGGGACAGGATACGGCCGATATGGCTACACCTTC. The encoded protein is CASSVAGTGYGRYGYTF.

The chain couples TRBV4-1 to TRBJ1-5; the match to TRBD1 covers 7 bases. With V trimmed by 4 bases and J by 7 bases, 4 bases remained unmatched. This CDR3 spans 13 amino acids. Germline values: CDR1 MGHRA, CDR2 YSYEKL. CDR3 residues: CASSPTGTQPQHF. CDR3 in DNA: TGCGCCAGCAGCCCGACAGGGACCCAGCCCCAGCATTTT.

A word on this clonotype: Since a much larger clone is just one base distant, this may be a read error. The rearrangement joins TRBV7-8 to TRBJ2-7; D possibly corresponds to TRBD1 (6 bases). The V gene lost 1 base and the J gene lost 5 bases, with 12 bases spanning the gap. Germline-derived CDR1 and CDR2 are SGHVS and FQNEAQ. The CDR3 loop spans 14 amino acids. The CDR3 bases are TGTGCCAGCAGCTTAGGACAGGCGTTACACGAGCAGTACTTC. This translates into CASSLGQALHEQYF.

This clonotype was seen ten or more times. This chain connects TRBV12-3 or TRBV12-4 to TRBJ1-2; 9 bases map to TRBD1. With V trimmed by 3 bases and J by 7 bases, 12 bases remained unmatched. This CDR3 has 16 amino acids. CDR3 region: CASSFSPGTGPVGYTF. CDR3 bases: TGTGCCAGCAGTTTTTCCCCCGGGACAGGGCCAGTTGGCTACACCTTC.

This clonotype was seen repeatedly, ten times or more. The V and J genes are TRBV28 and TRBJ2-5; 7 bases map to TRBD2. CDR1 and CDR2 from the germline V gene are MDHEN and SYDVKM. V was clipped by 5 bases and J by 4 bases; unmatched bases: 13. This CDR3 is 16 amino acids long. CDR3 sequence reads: CASSPLGGRLRETQYF. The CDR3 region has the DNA TGTGCCAGCAGTCCGTTGGGAGGGAGGTTAAGAGAGACCCAGTACTTC.

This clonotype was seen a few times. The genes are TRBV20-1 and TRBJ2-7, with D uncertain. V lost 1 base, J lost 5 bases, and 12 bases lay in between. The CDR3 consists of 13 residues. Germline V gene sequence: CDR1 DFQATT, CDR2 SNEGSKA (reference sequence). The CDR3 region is CSARVDLGNEQYF. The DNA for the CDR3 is TGCAGTGCTAGAGTAGACCTTGGCAACGAGCAGTACTTC.

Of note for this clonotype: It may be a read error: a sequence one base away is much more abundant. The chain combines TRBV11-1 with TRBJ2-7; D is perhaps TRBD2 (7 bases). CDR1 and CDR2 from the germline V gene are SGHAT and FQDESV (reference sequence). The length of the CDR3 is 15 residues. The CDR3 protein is CTSSLGRGPSYEQYF. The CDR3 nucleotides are TGTACCAGCAGCTTAGGGCGGGGGCCTTCCTACGAGCAGTACTTC.

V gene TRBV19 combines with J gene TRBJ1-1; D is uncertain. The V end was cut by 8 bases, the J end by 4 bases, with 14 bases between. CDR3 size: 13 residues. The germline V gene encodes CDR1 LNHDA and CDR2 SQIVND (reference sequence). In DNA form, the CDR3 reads TGTGCCAGTTCCACTTTCGATGGCACTGAAGCTTTCTTT. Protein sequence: CASSTFDGTEAFF.

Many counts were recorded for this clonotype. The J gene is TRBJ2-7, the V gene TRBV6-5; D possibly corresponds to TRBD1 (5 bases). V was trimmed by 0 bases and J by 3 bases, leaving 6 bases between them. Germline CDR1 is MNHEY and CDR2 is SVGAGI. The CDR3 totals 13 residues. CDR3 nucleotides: TGTGCCAGCAGTTACTCTCAGGGCTACGAGCAGTACTTC. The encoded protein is CASSYSQGYEQYF.

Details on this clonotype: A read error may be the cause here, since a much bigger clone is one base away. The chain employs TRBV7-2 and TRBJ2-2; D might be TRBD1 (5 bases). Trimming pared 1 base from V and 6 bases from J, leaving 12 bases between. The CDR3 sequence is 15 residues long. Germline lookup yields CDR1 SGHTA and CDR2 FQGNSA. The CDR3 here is CASSLGKGRSGELFF. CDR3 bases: TGTGCCAGCAGCTTAGGCAAGGGGCGTTCCGGGGAGCTGTTTTTT.

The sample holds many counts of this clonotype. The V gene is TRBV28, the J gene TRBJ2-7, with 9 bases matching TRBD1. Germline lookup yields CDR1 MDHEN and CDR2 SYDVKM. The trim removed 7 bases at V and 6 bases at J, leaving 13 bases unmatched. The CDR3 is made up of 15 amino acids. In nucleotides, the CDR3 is TGTGCCAGCACTTCACCCACGGGACAGGGTAGCGAGCAGTACTTC. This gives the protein CASTSPTGQGSEQYF.

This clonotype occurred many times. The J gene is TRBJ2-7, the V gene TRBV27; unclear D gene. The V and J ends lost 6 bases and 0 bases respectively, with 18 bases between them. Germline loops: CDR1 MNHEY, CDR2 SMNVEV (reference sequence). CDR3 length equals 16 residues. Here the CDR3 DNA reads TGTGCCAGCAGACCTCGTAGTGGGTTGAGCTCCTACGAGCAGTACTTC. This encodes CASRPRSGLSSYEQYF.

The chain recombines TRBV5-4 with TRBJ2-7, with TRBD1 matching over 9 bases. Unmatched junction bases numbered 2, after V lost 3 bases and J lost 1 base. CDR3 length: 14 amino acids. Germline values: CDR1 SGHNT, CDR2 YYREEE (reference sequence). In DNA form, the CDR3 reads TGTGCCAGCAGCTCACAGGGGGCATCCTACGAGCAGTACTTC. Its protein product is CASSSQGASYEQYF.

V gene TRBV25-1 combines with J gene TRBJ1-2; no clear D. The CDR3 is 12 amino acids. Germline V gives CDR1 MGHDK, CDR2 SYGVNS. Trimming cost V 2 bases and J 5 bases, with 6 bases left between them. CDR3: CASSEMGYGYTF. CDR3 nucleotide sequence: TGTGCCAGCAGTGAAATGGGGTATGGCTACACCTTC.

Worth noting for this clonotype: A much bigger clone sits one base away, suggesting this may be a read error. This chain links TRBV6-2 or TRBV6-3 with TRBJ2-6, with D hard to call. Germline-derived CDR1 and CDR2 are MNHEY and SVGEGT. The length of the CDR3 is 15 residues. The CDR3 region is CTSSYEDSGANVLTF. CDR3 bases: TGTACCAGCAGTTACGAGGACTCTGGGGCCAACGTCCTGACTTTC.